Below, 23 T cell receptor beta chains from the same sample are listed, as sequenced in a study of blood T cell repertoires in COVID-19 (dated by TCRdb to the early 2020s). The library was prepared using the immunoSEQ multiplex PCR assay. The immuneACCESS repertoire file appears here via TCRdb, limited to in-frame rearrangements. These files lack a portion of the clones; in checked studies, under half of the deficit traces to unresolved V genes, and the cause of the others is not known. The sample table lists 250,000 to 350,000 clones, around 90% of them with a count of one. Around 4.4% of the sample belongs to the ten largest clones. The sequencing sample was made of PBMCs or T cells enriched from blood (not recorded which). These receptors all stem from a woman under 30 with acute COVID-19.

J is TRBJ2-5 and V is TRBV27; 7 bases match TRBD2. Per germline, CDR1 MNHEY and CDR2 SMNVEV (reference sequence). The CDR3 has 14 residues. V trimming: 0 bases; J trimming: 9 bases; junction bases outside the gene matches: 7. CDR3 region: CASSLSFWSGAQYF. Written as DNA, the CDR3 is TGTGCCAGCAGTTTATCTTTTTGGAGCGGGGCCCAGTACTTC.

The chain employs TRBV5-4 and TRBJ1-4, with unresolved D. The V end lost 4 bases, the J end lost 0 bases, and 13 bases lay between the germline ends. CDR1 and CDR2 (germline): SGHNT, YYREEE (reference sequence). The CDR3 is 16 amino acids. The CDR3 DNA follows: TGTGCCAGCAGCATTGGGCGGGGAGCAACTAATGAAAAACTGTTTTTT. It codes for CASSIGRGATNEKLFF.

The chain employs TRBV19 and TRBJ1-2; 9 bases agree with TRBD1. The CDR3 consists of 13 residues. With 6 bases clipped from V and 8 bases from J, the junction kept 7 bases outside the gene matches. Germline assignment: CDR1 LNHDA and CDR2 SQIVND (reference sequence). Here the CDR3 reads CASRIQGALGYTF. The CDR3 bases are TGTGCCAGTAGGATACAGGGGGCGCTGGGCTACACCTTC.

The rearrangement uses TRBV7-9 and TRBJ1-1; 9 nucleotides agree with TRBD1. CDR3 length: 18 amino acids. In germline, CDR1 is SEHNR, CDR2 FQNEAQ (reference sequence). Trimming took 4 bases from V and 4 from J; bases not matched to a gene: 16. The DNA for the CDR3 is TGTGCCAGCAGCTCCCGGGAGGGACAGGGACCGGGGGGCACTGAAGCTTTCTTT. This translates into CASSSREGQGPGGTEAFF.

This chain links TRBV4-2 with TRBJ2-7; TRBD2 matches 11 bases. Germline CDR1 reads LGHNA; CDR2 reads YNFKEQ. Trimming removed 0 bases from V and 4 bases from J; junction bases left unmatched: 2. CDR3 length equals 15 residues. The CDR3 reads CASSQEVAGGYEQYF. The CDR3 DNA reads TGTGCCAGCAGCCAAGAGGTAGCGGGAGGGTACGAGCAGTACTTC.

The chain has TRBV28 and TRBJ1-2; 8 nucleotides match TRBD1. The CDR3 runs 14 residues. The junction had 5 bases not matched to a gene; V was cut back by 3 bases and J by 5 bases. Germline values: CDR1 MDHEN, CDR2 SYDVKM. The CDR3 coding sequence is TGTGCCAGCAGTTTTATGCAGGGGGCGTATGGCTACACCTTC. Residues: CASSFMQGAYGYTF.

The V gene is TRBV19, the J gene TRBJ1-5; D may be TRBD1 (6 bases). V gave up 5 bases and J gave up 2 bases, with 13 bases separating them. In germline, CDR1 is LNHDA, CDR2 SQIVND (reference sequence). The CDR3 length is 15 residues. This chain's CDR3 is CASSLRGSGNQPQHF. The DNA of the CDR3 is TGTGCCAGTAGTCTCAGGGGATCAGGCAATCAGCCCCAGCATTTT.

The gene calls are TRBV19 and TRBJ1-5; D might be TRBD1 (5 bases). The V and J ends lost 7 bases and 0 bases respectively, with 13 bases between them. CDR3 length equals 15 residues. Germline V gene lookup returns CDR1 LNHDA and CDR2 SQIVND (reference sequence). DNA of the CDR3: TGTGCCAGTACCCTCGGACACCTTAGCAATCAGCCCCAGCATTTT. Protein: CASTLGHLSNQPQHF.

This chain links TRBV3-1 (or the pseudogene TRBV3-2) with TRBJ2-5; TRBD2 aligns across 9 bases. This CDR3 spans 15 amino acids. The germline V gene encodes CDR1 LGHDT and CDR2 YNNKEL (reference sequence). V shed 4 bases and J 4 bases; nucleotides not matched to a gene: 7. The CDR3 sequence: CASSPDSGRGETQYF. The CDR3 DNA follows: TGTGCCAGCAGCCCCGATAGCGGGAGAGGAGAGACCCAGTACTTC.

The CDR3 coding sequence is TGTGCCAGCATCCCCCGGGAACAGAAAAATGAAAAACTGTTTTTT. This sequence encodes CASIPREQKNEKLFF. V is TRBV28 and J is TRBJ1-4, with D hard to call. CDR3 length: 15 amino acids. Germline V lookup: CDR1 MDHEN, CDR2 SYDVKM. V shed 7 bases and J shed 5 bases, with 17 bases lying between them.

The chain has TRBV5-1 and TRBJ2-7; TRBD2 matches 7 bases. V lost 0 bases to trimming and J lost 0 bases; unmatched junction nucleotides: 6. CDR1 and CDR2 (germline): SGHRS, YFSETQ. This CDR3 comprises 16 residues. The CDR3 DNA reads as TGCGCCAGCAGCTTGGGGCTAGCGGCCAGCTCCTACGAGCAGTACTTC. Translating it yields CASSLGLAASSYEQYF.

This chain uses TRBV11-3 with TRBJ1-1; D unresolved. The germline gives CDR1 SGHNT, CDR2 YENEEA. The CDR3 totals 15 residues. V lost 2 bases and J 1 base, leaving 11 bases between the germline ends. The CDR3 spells CASSLSLTANTEAFF. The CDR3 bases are TGTGCCAGCAGCTTAAGCCTTACAGCGAACACTGAAGCTTTCTTT.

The CDR3 DNA reads TGTGCCAGCAGCTTAGTTGGATGGGCCGGCTACACCTTC. Its translation: CASSLVGWAGYTF. The chain combines TRBV7-9 with TRBJ1-2; no definite D call. The CDR3 has 13 residues. Germline CDR1 is SEHNR and CDR2 is FQNEAQ (reference sequence). Trimming took off 1 base at V and 8 bases at J, with 11 bases between the two ends.

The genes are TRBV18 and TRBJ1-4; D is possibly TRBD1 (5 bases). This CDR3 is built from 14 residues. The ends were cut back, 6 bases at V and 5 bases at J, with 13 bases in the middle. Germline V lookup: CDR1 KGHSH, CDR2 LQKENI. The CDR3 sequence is CASSMWGDNEKLFF. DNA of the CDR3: TGTGCCAGCTCGATGTGGGGGGACAATGAAAAACTGTTTTTT.

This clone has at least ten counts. CDR3 DNA sequence: TGTGCCAGTAGTCCTCGGACAGGGGGAGCCCGCAATCAGCCCCAGCATTTT. Residues: CASSPRTGGARNQPQHF. This chain links TRBV19 with TRBJ1-5; TRBD1 aligns across 10 bases. V gave up 5 bases and J gave up 2 bases; unmatched junction bases: 9. The CDR3 has 17 amino acids. Germline V gene sequence: CDR1 LNHDA, CDR2 SQIVND (reference sequence). Together with reference TRBV19 and TRBJ1-5, the CDR3 gives the full variable domain: DGGITQSPKYLFRKEGQNVTLSCEQNLNHDAMYWYRQDPGQGLRLIYYSQIVNDFQKGDIAEGYSVSREKKESFPLTVTSAQKNPTAFYLCASSPRTGGARNQPQHFGDGTRLSIL.

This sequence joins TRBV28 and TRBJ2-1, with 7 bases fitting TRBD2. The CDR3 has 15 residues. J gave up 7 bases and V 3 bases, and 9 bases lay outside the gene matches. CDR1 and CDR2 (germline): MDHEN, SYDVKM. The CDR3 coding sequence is TGTGCCAGCAGTTTGGGGAGGGCAGGGCCAAATGAGCAGTTCTTC. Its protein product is CASSLGRAGPNEQFF.

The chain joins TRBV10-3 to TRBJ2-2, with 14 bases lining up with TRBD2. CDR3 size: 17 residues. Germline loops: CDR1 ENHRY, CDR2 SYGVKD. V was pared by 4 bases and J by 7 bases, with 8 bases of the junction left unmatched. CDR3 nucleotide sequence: TGTGCCATCAGTGGGAGACTAGCGGGAGGGGGAGGCGGGGAGCTGTTTTTT. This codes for CAISGRLAGGGGGELFF.

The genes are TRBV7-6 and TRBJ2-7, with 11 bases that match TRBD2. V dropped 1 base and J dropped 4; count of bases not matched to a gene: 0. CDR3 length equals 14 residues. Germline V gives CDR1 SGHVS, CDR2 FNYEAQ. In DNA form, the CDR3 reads TGTGCCAGCAGCTTAGTAGCGGGAGGGTACGAGCAGTACTTC. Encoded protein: CASSLVAGGYEQYF.

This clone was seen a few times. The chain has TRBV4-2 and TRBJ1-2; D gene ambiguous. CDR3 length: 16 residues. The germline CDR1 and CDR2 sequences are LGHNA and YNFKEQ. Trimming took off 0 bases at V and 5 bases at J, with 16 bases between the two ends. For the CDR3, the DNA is TGTGCCAGCAGCCAAGATAGTGGCAGGTCCACTTATGGCTACACCTTC. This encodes CASSQDSGRSTYGYTF.

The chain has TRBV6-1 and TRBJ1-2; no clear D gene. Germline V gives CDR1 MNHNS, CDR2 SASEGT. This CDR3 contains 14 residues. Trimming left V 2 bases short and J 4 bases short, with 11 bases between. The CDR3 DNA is TGTGCCAGCAGTGAACCCCCAGGCACCTATGGCTACACCTTC. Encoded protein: CASSEPPGTYGYTF.

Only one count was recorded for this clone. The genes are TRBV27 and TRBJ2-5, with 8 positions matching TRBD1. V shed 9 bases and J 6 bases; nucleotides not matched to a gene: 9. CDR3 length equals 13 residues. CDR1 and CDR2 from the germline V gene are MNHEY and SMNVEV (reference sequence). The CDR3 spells CASSPTGGKTQYF. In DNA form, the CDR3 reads TGTGCCAGTTCCCCAACAGGGGGAAAGACCCAGTACTTC.

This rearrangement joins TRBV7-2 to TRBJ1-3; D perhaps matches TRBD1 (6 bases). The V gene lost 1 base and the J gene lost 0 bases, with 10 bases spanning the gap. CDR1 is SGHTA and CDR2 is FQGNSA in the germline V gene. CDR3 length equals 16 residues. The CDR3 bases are TGTGCCAGCAGCTTAGGGACAGACGCCTCTGGAAACACCATATATTTT. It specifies CASSLGTDASGNTIYF.

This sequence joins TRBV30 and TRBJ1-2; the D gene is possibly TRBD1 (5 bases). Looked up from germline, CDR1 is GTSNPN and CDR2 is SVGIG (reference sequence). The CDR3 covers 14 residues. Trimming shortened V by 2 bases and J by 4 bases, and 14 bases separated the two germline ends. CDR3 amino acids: CAWSPAPGFYGYTF. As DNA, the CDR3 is TGTGCCTGGAGTCCCGCCCCAGGGTTCTATGGCTACACCTTC.